This TCR beta chain derives from a study of T cells in Graves' hyperthyroidism and ophthalmopathy. Study-wide points: Most clonotypes expanded in thyroid above 0.001 were likewise present in blood.

The CDR3 extends over 14 amino acids. V gave up 5 bases and J gave up 3 bases, with 14 bases separating them. Germline CDR1 LNHDA, CDR2 SQIVND (reference sequence). Duration under 3 months, a NOSPECS grade of at least 4, and a Clinical Activity Score of at least 3 characterized the ophthalmopathy patients. It was 8.5 to 10 ml of fresh peripheral blood that supplied the PBMCs. Authors of the study amplified TCR beta CDR3 regions from RNA transcripts. First-round RT-PCR of the TCR CDR3 relied on the HTBI primer set. TCRdb ran MiXCR on the multiplex PCR reads and lists one entry per CDR3 protein. The data hold about 290,000 distinct CDR3 sequences, with about 17% observed a single time. With respect to this clonotype: Its antigen remains unknown.

The chain uses TRBV19 and TRBJ2-7; D possibly corresponds to TRBD1 (6 bases). The sample was blood. The TCR originated in a woman aged 60 to 75 with Graves' ophthalmopathy. The CDR3 DNA reads TGTGCCAGTAGTGTAGGACAGACCGGCTACGAGCAGTACTTC. It encodes CASSVGQTGYEQYF.